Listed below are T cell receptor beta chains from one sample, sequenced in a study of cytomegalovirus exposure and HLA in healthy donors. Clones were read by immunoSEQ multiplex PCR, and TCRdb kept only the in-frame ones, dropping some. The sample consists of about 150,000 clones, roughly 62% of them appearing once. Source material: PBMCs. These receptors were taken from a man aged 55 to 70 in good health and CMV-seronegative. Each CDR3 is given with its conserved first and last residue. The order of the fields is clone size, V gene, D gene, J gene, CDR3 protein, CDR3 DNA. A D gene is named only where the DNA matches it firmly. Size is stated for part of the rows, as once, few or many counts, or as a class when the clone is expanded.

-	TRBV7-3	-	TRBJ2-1	CASSPRWTPRHEQFF	TGTGCCAGCAGCCCTAGATGGACACCGAGACATGAACAGTTCTTC
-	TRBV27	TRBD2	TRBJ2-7	CASSFPRLAASYEQYF	TGTGCCAGCAGTTTCCCCAGACTAGCGGCCTCCTACGAGCAGTACTTC
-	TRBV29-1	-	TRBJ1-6	CSVGDSADSPLHF	TGCAGCGTTGGCGACAGTGCGGATTCACCCCTCCACTTT
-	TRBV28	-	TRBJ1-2	CATLGRDTYNYGYTF	TGTGCCACTCTCGGGAGGGACACTTATAACTATGGCTACACCTTC
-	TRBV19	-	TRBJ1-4	CASSISANEKLFF	TGTGCCAGTAGTATTTCGGCTAATGAAAAACTGTTTTTT
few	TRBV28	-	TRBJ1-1	CASSLNGGIGSTEAFF	TGTGCCAGCAGTTTGAATGGCGGCATCGGATCCACTGAAGCTTTCTTT
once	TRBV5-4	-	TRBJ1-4	CASSSRQTNEKLFF	TGTGCCAGCAGCTCCAGACAGACTAATGAAAAACTGTTTTTT
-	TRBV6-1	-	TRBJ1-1	CAAGGDTEAFF	TGTGCCGCGGGGGGGGACACTGAAGCTTTCTTT
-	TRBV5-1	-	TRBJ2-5	CASSFLQETQYF	TGCGCCAGCAGCTTCCTCCAAGAGACCCAGTACTTC
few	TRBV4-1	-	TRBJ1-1	CASSLATANTEAFF	TGCGCCAGCAGCCTGGCGACAGCGAACACTGAAGCTTTCTTT
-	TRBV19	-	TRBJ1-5	CASSIQTQSGNQPQHF	TGTGCCAGTAGTATCCAAACTCAAAGTGGCAATCAGCCCCAGCATTTT
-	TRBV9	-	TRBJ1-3	CASSVGGGMSGNTIYF	TGTGCCAGCAGCGTAGGGGGGGGGATGTCTGGAAACACCATATATTTT
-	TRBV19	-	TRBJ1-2	CASSTGTFYGYTF	TGTGCCAGTAGTACCGGGACTTTTTATGGCTACACCTTC
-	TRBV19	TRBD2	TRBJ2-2	CASSIRGTSGSTGELFF	TGTGCCAGTAGTATTAGGGGGACTAGCGGGAGTACCGGGGAGCTGTTTTTT
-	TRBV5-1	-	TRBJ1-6	CASSLDPGNSPLHF	TGCGCCAGCAGCTTGGACCCAGGGAATTCACCCCTCCACTTT
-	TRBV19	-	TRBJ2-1	CASSPQRHNEQFF	TGTGCCAGTAGTCCCCAGCGGCACAATGAGCAGTTCTTC
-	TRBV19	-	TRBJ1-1	CASSITLEAEAFF	TGTGCCAGTAGTATAACGCTTGAGGCTGAAGCTTTCTTT
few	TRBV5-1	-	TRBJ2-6	CASSLVGGSGANVLTF	TGCGCCAGCAGCTTGGTCGGGGGATCTGGGGCCAACGTCCTGACTTTC
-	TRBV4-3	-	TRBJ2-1	CASSQDALQGGEQFF	TGCGCCAGCAGCCAAGATGCCCTACAGGGAGGGGAGCAGTTCTTC
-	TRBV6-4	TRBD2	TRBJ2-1	CASSVQTGGLPQQFF	TGTGCCAGCAGTGTCCAAACGGGAGGGCTCCCTCAGCAGTTCTTC
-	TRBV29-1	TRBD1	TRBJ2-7	CSVGAGTGAYEQYF	TGCAGCGTGGGCGCCGGGACAGGGGCCTACGAGCAGTACTTC
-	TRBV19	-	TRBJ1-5	CASSIGAGFNQPQHF	TGTGCCAGTAGTATTGGGGCAGGGTTCAATCAGCCCCAGCATTTT
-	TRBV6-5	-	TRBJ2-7	CASRAQGYEQYF	TGTGCCAGCAGAGCACAGGGCTACGAGCAGTACTTC
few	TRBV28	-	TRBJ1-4	CASRTGYEEKLFF	TGTGCCAGCAGGACAGGCTACGAGGAAAAACTGTTTTTT
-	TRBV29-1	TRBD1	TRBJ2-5	CSVELLGQGQETQYF	TGCAGCGTTGAACTGTTGGGACAGGGACAAGAGACCCAGTACTTC
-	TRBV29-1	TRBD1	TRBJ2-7	CSVKLFGTANYEQYF	TGCAGCGTTAAATTATTTGGGACAGCTAACTACGAGCAGTACTTC
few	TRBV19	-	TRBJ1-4	CASSSPGTTNEKLFF	TGTGCCAGTAGTTCCCCGGGAACAACTAATGAAAAACTGTTTTTT
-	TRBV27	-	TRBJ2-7	CASSLRGFEQYF	TGTGCCAGCAGTTTAAGAGGGTTTGAGCAGTACTTC
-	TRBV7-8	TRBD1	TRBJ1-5	CASSSDRGGQPQHF	TGTGCCAGCAGCTCGGACAGGGGAGGTCAGCCCCAGCATTTT